This entry lists 16 T cell receptor beta chains sequenced from one sample in a study of CXCR3-negative and CXCR3-positive naive CD8 T cells (dated by TCRdb to the late 2010s). The full study reports these points: Compared with CXCR3-negative naive cells, CXCR3-positive naive cells had TRB CDR3s with higher hydrophobicity (lower Kidera factor 4), lower energy, and higher strength and volume indices.

Sequencing was performed on a NextSeq 550. The Human TCR Profiling Kit (MiLaboratory) was used to make UMI-labeled 5' RACE TRB cDNA libraries. TCRdb reprocessed the sequencing reads and holds a single record per CDR3 protein sequence, with no DNA. The table of this sample itemizes roughly 80,000 distinct CDR3 sequences. The ten largest make up approximately 0.58% of the sample. These TCRs' antigens remain unknown. The specimen sequenced was naive CXCR3+ CD8+ T cells from blood. According to the study, the label for this sample's cell subset or site signals: CD45RO-CCR7+CD27+CD95- naive CD8+ T cells expressing CXCR3 (TNR3+). Every receptor here comes from a human donor in good health. Some clones in this sample may be carry-over from other donors' samples.

The V and J genes are TRBV5-6 and TRBJ2-7; the TCRdb D gene call, TRBD2, has no DNA to confirm it. Looked up from germline, CDR1 is SGHDT and CDR2 is YYEEEE. The CDR3 is 14 residues long. CDR3 amino acids: CASSLVTGGYEQYF.

The chain has TRBV4-1 and TRBJ2-5. Germline V gene data show CDR1 as MGHRA and CDR2 as YSYEKL. The CDR3 extends over 15 amino acids. CDR3 sequence: CASSQEGRSQETQYF.

The chain couples TRBV5-1 to TRBJ1-1. In germline, CDR1 is SGHRS, CDR2 YFSETQ. The CDR3 extends over 14 amino acids. CDR3 region: CASSWRSVNTEAFF.

The chain employs TRBV9 and TRBJ2-7; TCRdb selects TRBD2, and the lack of DNA leaves this call unchecked. CDR1 is SGDLS and CDR2 is YYNGEE in the germline V gene. The CDR3 sequence is 16 residues long. CDR3 protein: CASSVLGTSGRNEQYF.

V usage is TRBV7-2 and J usage is TRBJ1-2; no DNA is available, so the TRBD1 call from TCRdb remains unchecked. Germline V gene lookup returns CDR1 SGHTA and CDR2 FQGNSA. This CDR3 is built from 15 residues. CDR3 amino acids: CASSPGRGRVYGYTF.

This chain joins TRBV11-2 and TRBJ2-3; checking the TCRdb D call of TRBD1 is not possible without DNA. The CDR3 spans 17 residues. CDR1 and CDR2 (germline): SGHAT, FQNNGV. This CDR3 is CASSWPRVGEVTDTQYF.

This sequence joins TRBV4-1 and TRBJ2-5; as DNA is missing, the TRBD1 call by TCRdb cannot be tested. Germline-derived CDR1 and CDR2 are MGHRA and YSYEKL. The CDR3 has 15 residues. The CDR3 region is CASSQEGRNGETQYF.

V is TRBV5-4 and J is TRBJ2-2; with no DNA, the TCRdb D assignment of TRBD2 cannot be verified. CDR1 and CDR2 from the germline V gene are SGHNT and YYREEE (reference sequence). CDR3 length: 15 amino acids. The CDR3: CASSRAGGRNGELFF.

The chain joins TRBV10-3 to TRBJ1-1; the D gene TCRdb calls, TRBD1, cannot be checked with no DNA. The germline gives CDR1 ENHRY, CDR2 SYGVKD. The CDR3 consists of 14 residues. The CDR3 protein is CAISEFGGFAEAFF.

The V gene is TRBV7-8, the J gene TRBJ2-7; lacking DNA, the TRBD1 call made by TCRdb goes unchecked. Looked up from germline, CDR1 is SGHVS and CDR2 is FQNEAQ. The CDR3 is 13 amino acids. This CDR3 reads CASSPRSPYEQYF. The variable domain in full, with the rest retrieved from reference TRBV7-8 and TRBJ2-7, is GAGVSQSPRYKVAKRGQDVALRCDPISGHVSLFWYQQALGQGPEFLTYFQNEAQLDKSGLPSDRFFAERPEGSVSTLKIQRTQQEDSAVYLCASSPRSPYEQYFGPGTRLTVT.

J is TRBJ1-5 and V is TRBV12-3 or TRBV12-4. This CDR3 is 14 amino acids long. The CDR3: CASSLFGDNQPQHF.

This CDR3 reads CASSSGNRGNTEAFF. The chain links TRBV5-1 to TRBJ1-1; TCRdb selects TRBD1, and the lack of DNA leaves this call unchecked. The germline V gene encodes CDR1 SGHRS and CDR2 YFSETQ. The CDR3 is 15 residues long. Using reference TRBV5-1 and TRBJ1-1 for the parts outside the CDR3, the full variable domain is KAGVTQTPRYLIKTRGQQVTLSCSPISGHRSVSWYQQTPGQGLQFLFEYFSETQRNKGNFPGRFSGRQFSNSRSEMNVSTLELGDSALYLCASSSGNRGNTEAFFGQGTRLTVV.

This chain uses TRBV28 with TRBJ2-7; TCRdb designates TRBD2, a call that cannot be tested without DNA. Per germline, CDR1 MDHEN and CDR2 SYDVKM. The CDR3 sequence is 14 residues long. This CDR3 is CASTGLAGQREQYF. Filled out from reference TRBV28 and TRBJ2-7, the complete variable domain reads DVKVTQSSRYLVKRTGEKVFLECVQDMDHENMFWYRQDPGLGLRLIYFSYDVKMKEKGDIPEGYSVSREKKERFSLILESASTNQTSMYLCASTGLAGQREQYFGPGTRLTVT.

CDR3 amino acids: CASSRGGPNQPQHF. This sequence joins TRBV5-6 and TRBJ1-5; lacking DNA, the TRBD1 call made by TCRdb goes unchecked. Germline CDR1 and CDR2: SGHDT and YYEEEE. The CDR3 consists of 14 residues. Filled out from reference TRBV5-6 and TRBJ1-5, the complete variable domain reads DAGVTQSPTHLIKTRGQQVTLRCSPKSGHDTVSWYQQALGQGPQFIFQYYEEEERQRGNFPDRFSGHQFPNYSSELNVNALLLGDSALYLCASSRGGPNQPQHFGDGTRLSIL.

CDR3 loop: CSASWRDALEQYF. The V gene is TRBV20-1, the J gene TRBJ2-7. Looked up from germline, CDR1 is DFQATT and CDR2 is SNEGSKA (reference sequence). The length of the CDR3 is 13 residues.

The chain couples TRBV28 to TRBJ2-2; TCRdb designates TRBD1, a call that cannot be tested without DNA. The CDR3 length is 13 residues. CDR1 and CDR2 from the germline V gene are MDHEN and SYDVKM. This chain's CDR3 is CASEAGDTGELFF.